This T cell receptor beta chain derives from a study of shared clonotypes between healthy human individuals (dated by TCRdb to 2018 to 2020). A note on the overall study: The cohort comprised two women and a few men aged 18 to 49 years. For each donor, CD4 naive and CD4 memory were each given three plates, CD8 naive was given two plates, and CD8 memory was given one plate. The study deeply sequenced blood TCR repertoires of about 5 healthy adults to estimate repertoire size and the extent of clonotype sharing between individuals. Libraries were prepared and TCR repertoires were sequenced by different laboratories using diverse techniques, in order to increase sequencing depth and limit assay-specific biases. Each donor's leukapheresis produced roughly between roughly 0.9 and 9 billion PBMCs.

Summary of the overall study and its limitations: Compared with non-shared clonotypes, the clonotypes found in all four sorted-subset donors had higher generation probabilities. Estimated clonotype richness was generally larger for naive than for memory subsets. Pairwise subsampling led to the expectation that sequencing depth would affect the degree of clonotype sharing among donors. Sampling was restricted to blood, and TCR repertoires in tissues likely differ from the TCR repertoires found in blood. Roughly 5.2% of naive CD4, 3% to 3.5% of naive CD8, roughly 2.4% of memory CD4, and approximately 0.4% of memory CD8 clonotypes were shared across a few donors. Because the study included only a small number of donors, the genetic and exposure-history diversity represented was limited. Incomplete sequencing was indicated by rarefaction of sorted-subset datasets, despite the large sequencing depth.

Via the germline V gene (reference sequence), CDR1 is GTSNPN and CDR2 SVGIG. Spanning cysteine to phenylalanine, the CDR3 consists of 11 amino acids. Only the CDR3 DNA is retained, 33 bases long and in frame from the first base. The junction carries 10 bases between V and J, which are trimmed by 5 bases and 6 bases respectively. CD8 naive samples were CD45RO-negative cells positively selected for CCR7, giving a CD45RA+CCR7+ population that excluded TemRA cells. Healthy HIV-negative adults with no recently reported acute infections or vaccinations were included as donors. Every donor was a Caucasian adult residing in Nashville, Tennessee, USA. Blood was collected by leukapheresis, and PBMCs were isolated by Ficoll-Histopaque density gradient centrifugation and then cryopreserved in liquid nitrogen vapor phase. Analytical flow cytometry was used to check the purity and quantity of each magnetically sorted T cell population. From each sorted fraction, genomic DNA was isolated and quantified by UV absorbance on a Nanodrop 2000c.

Using the deep immunoSEQ assay, multiplex PCR amplified TCR CDR3 regions from genomic DNA. Genomic DNA extracted from each cell subset was distributed evenly over all wells of several immunoSEQ 96-well plates, and each plate served as one replicate. For sorted subsets, about 210 ng of genomic DNA, equivalent to about 30,000 T cell genomes, went into each replicate PCR. Purified libraries were measured with a Qubit 3.0 fluorometer, size-checked on a Bioanalyzer 2100, and measured again with the KAPA Library Quantification kit. Every immunoSEQ 96-well plate was sequenced on a dedicated single-read 150-cycle Illumina NextSeq 550 flow cell. On the study's bioinformatics: Because the immunoSEQ output held only junctional sequences and lacked quality scores, the filtering could not match the filtering applied to full-length reads. To assign V/J genes and CDR3, sequences were annotated against IMGT germline references using PyIR, a Python wrapper for IgBLAST v1.9. Reads were removed for weak V/J assignments (E-value above 1e-6), missing CDR3, stop codons, out-of-frame junctions, or ambiguous translated residues. A V3J clonotype was defined by an identical inferred V gene, J gene, and CDR3 amino acid sequence. Percentage overlap between repertoires was computed as shared unique clonotypes divided by the size of the smaller repertoire. RTK rarefaction, the Chao1 estimator, and Recon v2.1 estimates of unobserved clonotypes were used to assess repertoire richness. For all TCRbeta clonotypes obtained by the gDNA method from a handful of donors, generation probabilities were computed with OLGA. Sourced from immuneACCESS, this table was stored by TCRdb with only in-frame sequences that have V and J called. A share of the clones is absent; for the studies checked, an unresolved V gene accounts for under half, and the remainder has no known explanation. V, J and clone size are those of that table, while D and trimming were read from the DNA. The sample contains about 2.1 million clones, about 93% of them found a single time. 1.5% to 2% of the sample rests with the top ten.

Notes on this clone: There is no known antigen for this receptor. Qualities for individual bases were not recorded, and no much larger clone is one base off.

The chain was built from TRBV30 and TRBJ1-2, with the D gene call left open. Input material: naive CD8+ T cells from PBMCs. The cell subset or site label on this specimen signifies: CD45RA+CCR7+. This receptor was identified in a man aged 18 to 29 in good health. Some clones in this sample may be carry-over from other donors' samples. The DNA reads TGTGCCTGGTACCTTGCCGATGGCTACACCTTC. The resulting protein is CAWYLADGYTF.